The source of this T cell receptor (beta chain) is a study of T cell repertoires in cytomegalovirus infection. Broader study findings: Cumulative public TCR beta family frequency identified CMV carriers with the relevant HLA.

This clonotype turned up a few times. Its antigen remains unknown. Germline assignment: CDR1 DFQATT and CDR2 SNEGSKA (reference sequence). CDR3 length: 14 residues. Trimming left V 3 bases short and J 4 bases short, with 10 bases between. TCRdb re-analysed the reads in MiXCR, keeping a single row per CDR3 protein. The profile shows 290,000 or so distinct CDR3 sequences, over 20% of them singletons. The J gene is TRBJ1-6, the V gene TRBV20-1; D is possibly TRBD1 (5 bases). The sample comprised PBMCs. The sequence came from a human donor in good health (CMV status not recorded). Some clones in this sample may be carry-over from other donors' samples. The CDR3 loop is CSARSGNYNSPLHF. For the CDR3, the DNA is TGCAGTGCTAGGTCAGGGAATTATAATTCACCCCTCCACTTT.